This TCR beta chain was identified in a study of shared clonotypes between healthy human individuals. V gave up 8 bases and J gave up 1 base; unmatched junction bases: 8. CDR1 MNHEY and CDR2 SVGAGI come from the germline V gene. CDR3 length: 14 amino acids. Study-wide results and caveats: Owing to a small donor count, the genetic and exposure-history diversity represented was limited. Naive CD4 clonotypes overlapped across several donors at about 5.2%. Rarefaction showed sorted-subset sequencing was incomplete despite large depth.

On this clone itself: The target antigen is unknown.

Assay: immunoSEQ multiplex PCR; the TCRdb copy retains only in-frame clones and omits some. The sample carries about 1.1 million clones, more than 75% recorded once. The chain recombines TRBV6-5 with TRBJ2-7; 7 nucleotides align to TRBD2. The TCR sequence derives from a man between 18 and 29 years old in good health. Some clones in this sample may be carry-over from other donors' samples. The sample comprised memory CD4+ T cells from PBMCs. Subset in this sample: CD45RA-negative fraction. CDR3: CASADAGASYEQYF. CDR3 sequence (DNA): TGTGCCAGCGCCGACGCGGGAGCTTCCTACGAGCAGTACTTC.